The clone carrying this TCR beta chain was seen ten or more times. Deletions cut 7 bases from V and 0 bases from J, with 13 bases between. In germline, CDR1 is SNHLY, CDR2 FYNNEI. This CDR3 is built from 15 residues. Time point in this sample: newly diagnosed GD, antithyroid drugs for less than 3 months. Researchers made the TCR library from RNA that was extracted from PBMCs. Arm-PCR of CDR3 regions and iRepertoire HTBI primers were the basis on which TCR beta libraries were built. Using its own MiXCR run on the multiplex PCR reads, TCRdb lists one record per CDR3 protein. The table includes around 500,000 distinct CDR3 sequences, around 16% detected once. The data derive from a study of regulatory T cells in long-lasting Graves disease. These data also featured in a second study, about T cells in Graves' hyperthyroidism and ophthalmopathy. That work contributes: HTBI primers were used for first-round RT-PCR of the TCR CDR3.

The gene calls are TRBV2 and TRBJ2-1, with TRBD1 as a possible D gene (6 bases). The TCR originated in a woman aged 35 to 60 with Graves disease. Sequencing used peripheral blood mononuclear cells (PBMCs), obtained at new diagnosis, from a patient treated with antithyroid drugs. CDR3 in DNA: TGTGCCAGCACCGCTATGACAGGCTCCTACAATGAGCAGTTCTTC. Its protein product is CASTAMTGSYNEQFF.